Each of the 11 T cell receptor beta chains below was sequenced from the same sample in a study of blood T cell repertoires in COVID-19. Data came from immunoSEQ multiplex PCR; TCRdb stores just in-frame clones and leaves some out. The profile shows roughly 130,000 clones, roughly 82% of them singletons. The sample taken for sequencing was peripheral blood. All receptors derive from an elderly man with acute or convalescent COVID-19.

The rearrangement uses TRBV19 and TRBJ1-3, with D possibly TRBD1 on 6 matching bases. Germline CDR1 and CDR2: LNHDA and SQIVND (reference sequence). This CDR3 region has 13 residues. V dropped 10 bases and J dropped 4 bases, with 14 bases sitting between them. The CDR3 DNA is TGTGCCACGATGACAGGCGGCGGAAACACCATATATTTT. As protein: CATMTGGGNTIYF.

This chain joins TRBV11-3 and TRBJ2-1; TRBD2 matches at 9 bases. The CDR3 is made up of 15 amino acids. V lost 2 bases to trimming and J lost 6 bases; unmatched junction nucleotides: 5. The germline V gene encodes CDR1 SGHNT and CDR2 YENEEA. CDR3 amino acids: CASSLLGLALNEQFF. The CDR3 bases are TGTGCCAGCAGCTTACTGGGACTAGCCCTCAATGAGCAGTTCTTC.

This rearrangement joins TRBV28 to TRBJ1-5, with no clear D. Germline V lookup: CDR1 MDHEN, CDR2 SYDVKM. V lost 6 bases, J lost 6 bases, and 12 bases lay in between. This CDR3 comprises 13 residues. This chain's CDR3 is CASSWEGGQPQHF. As DNA, the CDR3 is TGTGCCAGCAGCTGGGAGGGAGGTCAGCCCCAGCATTTT.

This clone was seen a few times. CDR3 protein: CASSPLDRINSPLHF. The CDR3 nucleotides are TGTGCCAGCAGCCCCCTAGACAGGATTAATTCACCCCTCCACTTT. The chain recombines TRBV7-2 with TRBJ1-6; a weak D match, TRBD1 (6 bases). The CDR3 sequence is 15 residues long. Germline lookup yields CDR1 SGHTA and CDR2 FQGNSA. The V gene lost 5 bases and the J gene lost 6 bases, with 14 bases spanning the gap. Full variable domain (remainder filled in from reference TRBV7-2 and TRBJ1-6): GAGVSQSPSNKVTEKGKDVELRCDPISGHTALYWYRQSLGQGLEFLIYFQGNSAPDKSGLPSDRFSAERTGGSVSTLTIQRTQQEDSAVYLCASSPLDRINSPLHFGNGTRLTVT.

This chain joins TRBV5-4 and TRBJ2-2; 7 bases are a match to TRBD1. The CDR3 runs to 16 residues. Germline V gene sequence: CDR1 SGHNT, CDR2 YYREEE (reference sequence). The V and J ends lost 5 bases and 4 bases, in that order; junction bases with no gene match: 11. CDR3 nucleotide sequence: TGTGCCAGCAGATCCACAACAGGGGCCCTCACCGGGGAGCTGTTTTTT. Translation: CASRSTTGALTGELFF.

This chain links TRBV7-9 with TRBJ2-1, with D tentatively TRBD2 (5 bases). Germline CDR1 is SEHNR and CDR2 is FQNEAQ (reference sequence). The CDR3 has 14 residues. V was cut by 3 bases and J by 5 bases, with 11 bases left in between. CDR3 nucleotides: TGTGCCAGCAGCTTCGGAGGAATGGACAATGAGCAGTTCTTC. Protein product: CASSFGGMDNEQFF.

V is TRBV28 and J is TRBJ2-2; 16 positions match TRBD2. V lost 5 bases and J lost 1; bases outside the gene matches: 7. This CDR3 is built from 19 residues. CDR1 and CDR2 (germline): MDHEN, SYDVKM. The CDR3 region has the DNA TGTGCCAGCAGTGGCCCCGGGACTAGCGGGGGGGGGAACACCGGGGAGCTGTTTTTT. This codes for CASSGPGTSGGGNTGELFF. Full variable domain (remainder filled in from reference TRBV28 and TRBJ2-2): DVKVTQSSRYLVKRTGEKVFLECVQDMDHENMFWYRQDPGLGLRLIYFSYDVKMKEKGDIPEGYSVSREKKERFSLILESASTNQTSMYLCASSGPGTSGGGNTGELFFGEGSRLTVL.

This chain connects TRBV21-1 to TRBJ2-2; TRBD2, the table's D call, was not compared with the DNA. TRBV21-1 is deemed a pseudogene. CDR3 length: 15 residues. The CDR3 is CASSERATGTGELFF. CDR3 in DNA: TGTGCCAGCAGTGAGAGGGCTACGGGCACCGGGGAGCTGTTTTTT.

The V call is TRBV6-2 or TRBV6-3, the J call TRBJ2-2; D is unclear. Germline V gene lookup returns CDR1 MNHEY and CDR2 SVGEGT. Trimming removed 6 bases at V and 9 bases at J, with 8 bases between. CDR3 length equals 11 residues. The CDR3 DNA follows: TGTGCCAGCAGCCAGACTTGGGAGCTGTTTTTT. Protein: CASSQTWELFF.

This clone is a singleton in its sample. The V and J genes are TRBV9 and TRBJ2-1; TRBD2 matches 13 bases. There are 17 residues in the CDR3. Germline CDR1 SGDLS, CDR2 YYNGEE. J gave up 6 bases and V 4 bases, and 10 bases lay outside the gene matches. Written as DNA, the CDR3 is TGTGCCAGCAGCATAAGAACTACTAGCGGGGGGGTCAATGAGCAGTTCTTC. Amino acids: CASSIRTTSGGVNEQFF.

The chain employs TRBV7-3 and TRBJ2-2; the match to TRBD2 covers 9 bases. V lost 4 bases, J lost 2 bases, and 14 bases stayed unmatched. The CDR3 length is 19 residues. Germline lookup yields CDR1 SGHTA and CDR2 FQGTGA. The CDR3 here is CASSSPRTSVVRNTGELFF. The CDR3 nucleotides are TGTGCCAGCAGCTCCCCCCGGACTAGCGTAGTTAGAAACACCGGGGAGCTGTTTTTT.